The entry below gives a single T cell receptor (beta chain) sequence along with its context. Its antigen is undetermined. Trimming cost V 6 bases and J 4 bases; bases outside gene matches: 11. The CDR3 consists of 16 residues. Germline V gives CDR1 DFQATT, CDR2 SNEGSKA (reference sequence). The sample comes from a study of T-cell reconstitution after alpha-beta-depleted transplantation in children. Study results and caveats: Expanded clones from the graft, numbering several hundred, reportedly supplied alpha-beta T cells about two months after transplant. Several patients had high TCRbeta diversity at day 60; it came from surviving recipient T cells and thymic progenitors. By one year post-transplant, T-cell counts and diversity largely arose from T cells that were newly produced.

The library targeted TCRbeta and was prepared with unique molecular identifiers. MiXCR, applied by TCRdb to the PCR reads, yields one record per CDR3 protein. The sample has about 980,000 distinct CDR3 sequences; roughly 31% are singletons. This receptor was identified in a boy under two years old who had a stem cell transplant for SCID, so the T cells may come from the graft donor. This specimen consisted of PBMCs, mostly from graft donor cells, obtained 360 days after TCRalphabeta/CD19-depleted stem cell transplant. The chain employs TRBV20-1 and TRBJ2-1; 11 nucleotides match TRBD2. CDR3 in amino acids: CSAPHPTSGAYNEQFF. CDR3 nucleotides: TGCAGTGCCCCTCACCCGACTAGCGGGGCTTACAATGAGCAGTTCTTC.